The 28 T cell receptor beta chains below come from one sample, sequenced in a study of T cell repertoires in cytomegalovirus infection. TCRdb reanalysed the reads using MiXCR and keeps one entry per CDR3 protein. The table has more than 200,000 distinct CDR3 sequences, 8% to 9.5% seen once. Sequences were obtained from PBMCs. The receptors here all came from a human donor in good health (CMV status not recorded). Some clones in this sample may be carry-over from other donors' samples.

This chain links TRBV6-1 with TRBJ2-2, with D uncertain. The CDR3 sequence is 14 residues long. Trimming stripped 2 bases from V and 3 bases from J, with 7 bases between. The germline V gene encodes CDR1 MNHNS and CDR2 SASEGT. The CDR3 is CASSEYIYTGELFF. The CDR3 DNA sequence: TGTGCCAGCAGTGAATACATCTACACCGGGGAGCTGTTTTTT.

This clonotype showed up many times. The chain couples TRBV12-3 or TRBV12-4 to TRBJ1-1; maybe TRBD1 (5 bases). With 5 bases removed from V and 1 base from J, the gap between germline ends came to 17 bases. The length of the CDR3 is 16 residues. The CDR3 loop is CASSPAGGRRNTEAFF. The CDR3 DNA reads TGTGCCAGCAGTCCCGCTGGGGGACGGAGGAACACTGAAGCTTTCTTT.

The J gene is TRBJ2-3, the V gene TRBV7-2; D gene uncertain. The germline V gene has CDR1 SGHTA and CDR2 FQGNSA. The CDR3 is 11 amino acids. The ends were cut back, 4 bases at V and 11 bases at J, with 10 bases in the middle. CDR3 sequence: CASSSFSGQYF. Here the CDR3 DNA reads TGTGCCAGCAGCTCTTTTTCCGGGCAGTATTTT.

This clonotype was seen many times. The chain links TRBV7-2 to TRBJ2-7, with 7 bases that match TRBD2. V gave up 5 bases and J gave up 0 bases; unmatched junction bases: 13. There are 17 residues in the CDR3. Germline CDR1 SGHTA, CDR2 FQGNSA. CDR3 in amino acids: CASSVASGTTPSYEQYF. The CDR3 DNA follows: TGTGCCAGCAGCGTGGCTAGCGGTACCACTCCCTCCTACGAGCAGTACTTC. The variable domain in full, with the rest retrieved from reference TRBV7-2 and TRBJ2-7, is GAGVSQSPSNKVTEKGKDVELRCDPISGHTALYWYRQSLGQGLEFLIYFQGNSAPDKSGLPSDRFSAERTGGSVSTLTIQRTQQEDSAVYLCASSVASGTTPSYEQYFGPGTRLTVT.

This clonotype was found many times. V and J are TRBV7-2 and TRBJ2-7; 8 bases align to TRBD2. V was clipped by 4 bases and J by 8 bases; unmatched bases: 10. The CDR3 length is 14 residues. Germline values: CDR1 SGHTA, CDR2 FQGNSA. The CDR3 nucleotides are TGTGCCAGCAGCTCCAGTAGCGGGACCCGGCAGCAGTACTTC. The encoded protein is CASSSSSGTRQQYF.

This clonotype has at least ten counts. V and J are TRBV7-2 and TRBJ1-5, with a weak D call TRBD1 (6 bases). The length of the CDR3 is 15 residues. Germline CDR1 and CDR2: SGHTA and FQGNSA. The V and J ends lost 5 bases and 4 bases respectively, with 15 bases between them. The CDR3 region is CASSQSPGHNQPQHF. In DNA form, the CDR3 reads TGTGCCAGCAGCCAAAGCCCGGGACATAATCAGCCCCAGCATTTT.

V and J are TRBV29-1 and TRBJ1-2; D might be TRBD1 (5 bases). The CDR3 sequence is 16 residues long. V shed 1 base and J shed 1 base, with 16 bases lying between them. Per germline, CDR1 SQVTM and CDR2 ANQGSEA. The CDR3 sequence is CSVEGGTRRGNYGYTF. The DNA of the CDR3 is TGCAGCGTTGAAGGGGGCACCCGGAGGGGTAACTATGGCTACACCTTC.

This clonotype occurred many times. The chain combines TRBV7-8 with TRBJ1-5, with D unclear. Germline-derived CDR1 and CDR2 are SGHVS and FQNEAQ. The CDR3 loop spans 15 amino acids. V was cut by 4 bases and J by 3 bases, with 13 bases left in between. The CDR3 here is CASSWRQGSNQPQHF. In nucleotides, the CDR3 is TGTGCCAGCAGCTGGAGACAAGGGTCCAATCAGCCCCAGCATTTT.

This clonotype was observed at least ten times. The rearrangement links TRBV7-2 to TRBJ2-4; 7 positions agree with TRBD2. Looked up from germline, CDR1 is SGHTA and CDR2 is FQGNSA. Losses at the gene ends were 4 bases for V and 4 bases for J; bases not matched to a gene: 10. The CDR3 length is 16 residues. The CDR3 nucleotides read TGTGCCAGCAGCTCCTACGAGCGGGGACTTAAAAACATTCAGTACTTC. Amino acid sequence: CASSSYERGLKNIQYF.

Many counts were recorded for this clonotype. V gene TRBV7-2 combines with J gene TRBJ1-2, with TRBD1 as a possible D gene (6 bases). Trimming took off 5 bases at V and 3 bases at J, with 13 bases between the two ends. This CDR3 is 14 amino acids long. Germline CDR1 is SGHTA and CDR2 is FQGNSA. The CDR3, as DNA: TGTGCCAGCAGCAACAGGGCCGTCGACTATGGCTACACCTTC. Translation: CASSNRAVDYGYTF.

This clonotype was counted many times. The rearrangement links TRBV11-2 to TRBJ2-1; D might be TRBD1 (6 bases). The CDR3 extends over 15 amino acids. Germline V gives CDR1 SGHAT, CDR2 FQNNGV. Trimming took off 3 bases at V and 0 bases at J, with 9 bases between the two ends. CDR3 sequence: CASSFGGVSYNEQFF. DNA for the CDR3: TGTGCCAGCAGCTTTGGGGGCGTCTCCTACAATGAGCAGTTCTTC.

This chain uses TRBV11-2 with TRBJ2-3; TRBD1 agrees at 8 bases. J was trimmed by 0 bases and V by 5 bases; bases with no gene match: 4. The CDR3 is made up of 15 amino acids. Germline V gene lookup returns CDR1 SGHAT and CDR2 FQNNGV. The CDR3 reads CASSMTGASTDTQYF. CDR3 in DNA: TGTGCCAGCAGCATGACAGGGGCTAGCACAGATACGCAGTATTTT.

Many counts were recorded for this clonotype. The genes are TRBV7-2 and TRBJ2-5; 10 positions match TRBD2. V gave up 3 bases and J gave up 1 base; unmatched junction bases: 2. The CDR3 is made up of 15 amino acids. CDR1 and CDR2 (germline): SGHTA, FQGNSA. The CDR3 DNA is TGTGCCAGCAGCTTTAGCGGGGGGCCCCAAGAGACCCAGTACTTC. Its translation: CASSFSGGPQETQYF.

The chain recombines TRBV19 with TRBJ1-1; 7 bases are shared with TRBD1. The length of the CDR3 is 13 residues. J gave up 1 base and V 10 bases, and 6 bases lay outside the gene matches. Germline-derived CDR1 and CDR2 are LNHDA and SQIVND (reference sequence). Written as DNA, the CDR3 is TGTGCCACATTATCAGGGGGGAACACTGAAGCTTTCTTT. Protein sequence: CATLSGGNTEAFF.

This clonotype was seen ten or more times. The chain recombines TRBV28 with TRBJ2-7, with 7 bases fitting TRBD1. V trimming: 6 bases; J trimming: 2 bases; junction bases outside the gene matches: 7. This CDR3 region has 14 residues. Germline lookup yields CDR1 MDHEN and CDR2 SYDVKM. CDR3 DNA sequence: TGTGCCAGCAGAACCGGGACAGCCACCTACGAGCAGTACTTC. This sequence encodes CASRTGTATYEQYF.

This clonotype came up many times. The chain recombines TRBV7-6 with TRBJ2-7; maybe TRBD2 (5 bases). The CDR3 totals 14 residues. Trimming pared 0 bases from V and 7 bases from J, leaving 13 bases between. CDR1 SGHVS and CDR2 FNYEAQ come from the germline V gene. The CDR3 is CASSLARAGNEQYF. DNA for the CDR3: TGTGCCAGCAGCTTAGCGCGTGCGGGTAATGAGCAGTACTTC.

This clonotype was counted at least ten times. The chain is built from TRBV6-1 and TRBJ1-2, with D possibly matching TRBD1 (5 bases). The CDR3 runs 15 residues. From germline, CDR1 is MNHNS and CDR2 SASEGT. The V end lost 7 bases, the J end lost 4 bases, and 19 bases lay between the germline ends. The CDR3 nucleotides read TGTGCCAGCACCCTTAGATTTAGGGGAAGCTATGGCTACACCTTC. The encoded protein is CASTLRFRGSYGYTF.

The gene calls are TRBV5-1 and TRBJ1-2; a possible D gene is TRBD1 (5 bases). Trimming cost V 0 bases and J 8 bases, with 20 bases left between them. From germline, CDR1 is SGHRS and CDR2 YFSETQ. This CDR3 has 16 amino acids. Here the CDR3 DNA reads TGCGCCAGCAGCTTGGCCGGGACTGCCATGGGACTAGGCTACACCTTC. As protein: CASSLAGTAMGLGYTF.

This clonotype showed up many times. The chain carries TRBV20-1 and TRBJ1-1; 9 nucleotides agree with TRBD1. The CDR3 is made up of 15 amino acids. The germline gives CDR1 DFQATT, CDR2 SNEGSKA (reference sequence). The V gene end was trimmed by 4 bases and the J gene end by 5 bases; junction bases not matched to a gene: 11. The CDR3 bases are TGCAGTGCTACCTCGGGACAGGGTTCTTGGACTGAAGCTTTCTTT. It translates to CSATSGQGSWTEAFF.

About this clonotype: A much bigger clone sits one base away, suggesting this may be a read error. V gene TRBV28 combines with J gene TRBJ1-1; D is possibly TRBD1 (5 bases). This CDR3 is built from 12 residues. Germline CDR1 reads MDHEN; CDR2 reads SYDVKM. V was pared by 1 base and J by 11 bases, with 11 bases between. CDR3 protein: CASSLLIGEAFF. CDR3 coding DNA: TGTGCCAGCAGTTTATTGATAGGGGAGGCTTTCTTT.

This clonotype has ten or more counts. The chain employs TRBV28 and TRBJ1-6; D unresolved. Germline V CDR1 and CDR2: MDHEN, SYDVKM. With 5 bases removed from V and 9 bases from J, the gap between germline ends came to 14 bases. The CDR3 sequence is 14 residues long. The CDR3 DNA follows: TGTGCCAGCAGTGGGCGGGCCTGGGGTTCACCCCTCCACTTT. Amino acids: CASSGRAWGSPLHF.

This clonotype was found many times. V gene TRBV28 combines with J gene TRBJ2-5; D gene uncertain. The CDR3 runs 13 residues. Germline V CDR1 and CDR2: MDHEN, SYDVKM. Deletions cut 3 bases from V and 4 bases from J, with 9 bases between. CDR3 nucleotide sequence: TGTGCCAGCAGTTTCGGTAGACGAGAGACCCAGTACTTC. Translating gives CASSFGRRETQYF.

The table lists this clonotype with many counts. This chain connects TRBV7-8 to TRBJ1-5; 10 nucleotides align to TRBD1. V dropped 5 bases and J dropped 1; count of bases not matched to a gene: 8. The CDR3 length is 17 residues. In germline, CDR1 is SGHVS, CDR2 FQNEAQ. CDR3 sequence reads: CASSEGQGLRSNQPQHF. The DNA of the CDR3 is TGTGCCAGCAGCGAGGGACAGGGGTTAAGGAGCAATCAGCCCCAGCATTTT.

The chain links TRBV3-1 to TRBJ1-2; no definite D call. This CDR3 has 15 residues. The germline gives CDR1 LGHDT, CDR2 YNNKEL (reference sequence). The V end lost 0 bases, the J end lost 8 bases, and 16 bases lay between the germline ends. The CDR3 protein is CASSQDPDSLGGYTF. CDR3 sequence (DNA): TGTGCCAGCAGCCAAGATCCCGACTCCCTGGGCGGCTACACCTTC.

This clonotype was detected ten times or more. The gene calls are TRBV7-2 and TRBJ2-3; D might be TRBD1 or TRBD2, each matching 5 bases. Germline CDR1 and CDR2: SGHTA and FQGNSA. There are 14 residues in the CDR3. The V end was cut by 1 base, the J end by 6 bases, with 11 bases between. The CDR3 is CASSLGGARDTQYF. The DNA for the CDR3 is TGTGCCAGCAGCTTAGGAGGGGCAAGGGATACGCAGTATTTT.

This clonotype was seen many times. The chain carries TRBV7-2 and TRBJ2-7; D gene uncertain. The germline CDR1 and CDR2 sequences are SGHTA and FQGNSA. The CDR3 consists of 13 residues. The V end was cut by 5 bases, the J end by 4 bases, with 12 bases between. CDR3 coding DNA: TGTGCCAGCAGCCCCCAATGGGTGTACGAGCAGTACTTC. Translation: CASSPQWVYEQYF.

This clonotype was seen many times. This rearrangement joins TRBV7-8 to TRBJ1-2; D perhaps matches TRBD1 (6 bases). V lost 4 bases and J lost 0, with 12 bases in between. In germline, CDR1 is SGHVS, CDR2 FQNEAQ. The CDR3 is 15 residues long. CDR3: CASSSGTRPNYGYTF. The CDR3 region has the DNA TGTGCCAGCAGCTCAGGGACACGGCCTAACTATGGCTACACCTTC. The whole variable domain, remainder taken from reference TRBV7-8 and TRBJ1-2, is GAGVSQSPRYKVAKRGQDVALRCDPISGHVSLFWYQQALGQGPEFLTYFQNEAQLDKSGLPSDRFFAERPEGSVSTLKIQRTQQEDSAVYLCASSSGTRPNYGYTFGSGTRLTVV.

The chain has TRBV6-2 or TRBV6-3 and TRBJ1-1, with no clear D. Germline V gene sequence: CDR1 MNHEY, CDR2 SVGEGT. The length of the CDR3 is 13 residues. Trimming removed 7 bases from V and 4 bases from J, with 13 bases in between. Here the CDR3 reads CASIKRVITEAFF. For the CDR3, the DNA is TGTGCCAGCATTAAAAGGGTTATCACTGAAGCTTTCTTT.